This T cell receptor (beta chain) was observed in a study of cytomegalovirus exposure and HLA in healthy donors. PCR involved 60 Vbeta and 13 Jbeta primers. Libraries were prepared by immunoSEQ multiplex PCR; TCRdb keeps only in-frame clonotypes and omits some of them. The sample has some 200,000 clones; approximately 79% are singletons. As to this clone: Its antigen is still unknown.

Among the donors, all were healthy bone marrow donors. At the time of sampling, donors were nominally healthy, though unrecorded immune exposures were likely. General observations from the study: In an earlier analysis, productive rearrangement rates for most beta V segments clustered near 87% or 30%. Across HLA loci, a later analysis found differing TCR association rates, with DRB1 most and HLA-C fewest.

Trimming removed 7 bases at V and 2 bases at J, with 12 bases between. Germline assignment: CDR1 SQVTM and CDR2 ANQGSEA. This CDR3 is 13 amino acids long. What was sequenced was PBMCs. The sequence came from a girl aged 2-10 years in good health and CMV-seronegative. The chain combines TRBV29-1 with TRBJ1-3, with D maybe TRBD1 (5 bases). As DNA, the CDR3 is TGCAGCGGCGCTTGGGGGGCTGGAAACACCATATATTTT. Its protein is CSGAWGAGNTIYF.